This TCR beta chain was recorded in a study of blood T cell repertoires in COVID-19 (TCRdb year 2020). General notes on the study: Collaborator samples came from the United States, Italy and Spain and covered acute and convalescent phases of COVID-19. The prospective study material was composed of cDNA or gDNA derived from T cells, B-cell-depleted T cells, or PBMCs. Deeply sampled blood TCRbeta repertoires from subjects exposed to, actively infected with, or recovered from COVID-19 were included in the dataset. The repertoires were made available in a free public database intended to serve as a resource for research on the immune response to SARS-CoV-2. Samples came from the ongoing ImmuneRACE study (first 160 participants) plus 1,254 subjects from 6 global collaborators. Nearly every sample came with metadata listing a de-identified subject ID, COVID-19 status, age in years and sex. Where HLA class I and class II types were available, the types were taken from metadata supplied by the sample provider, not from assay-based typing. Paper-wide results and their limitations: The quantity of clinical and demographic metadata differed by source and by participant and was supplied without curation.

Collaborating institutions collected whole blood in K2EDTA tubes following their own protocols. For TCRbeta analysis, collaborators shipped samples in one of three forms: frozen whole blood, isolated PBMCs, or DNA extracted from either of those sample types. Spanning cysteine to phenylalanine, the CDR3 consists of 19 amino acids. The CDR3 DNA has 57 bases and is translated from base 1. CDR1 and CDR2, looked up from the germline V gene, are MGHRA and YSYEKL. V ends up 1 base short and J 5 bases short, with an unmatched junction base count of 17. The immunoSEQ Assay, a bias-controlled multiplex PCR, was used to amplify TCRbeta CDR3 regions from genomic DNA. Regarding the original processing steps: The number of nucleated cells in each sample was estimated by amplification of reference gene primers within the assay. To quantify the absolute abundance of each unique TCRbeta CDR3 rearrangement, sequence reads were collapsed and filtered. For each sample, productive Simpson clonality was calculated as the square root of Simpson's diversity index across productive rearrangements. The clones in this table, taken by TCRdb from immuneACCESS, are in-frame only. Not every clone is retained; where verified, under half of the shortfall comes from an unresolved V gene, and the cause of the rest is unknown. Clone size and V and J calls were adopted from that table, with D and trimming inferred from the DNA. This sample is represented by 100,000 or so clones; roughly 87% of them were singletons. Around 4.1% of the sample is in the top ten clones.

Turning to this clone: The clone's antigen remains unknown. Base qualities are missing; no much larger clone stands one base away.

Sequencing was done on a sample of peripheral blood. The chain uses TRBV4-1 and TRBJ2-5; 9 central nucleotides agree with TRBD2. The clonotype was recovered from a man aged 50-59 years with acute or convalescent COVID-19. The CDR3 protein sequence reads: CASSQAGYGGSGSRETQYF. The nucleotides are TGCGCCAGCAGCCAAGCCGGGTACGGAGGTAGCGGGAGCCGGGAGACCCAGTACTTC.